This entry describes one T cell receptor (beta chain). Its target is unknown. The data were taken from a study of cytomegalovirus exposure and HLA in healthy donors. From germline, CDR1 is MDHEN and CDR2 SYDVKM. Trimming cost V 1 base and J 2 bases, with 9 bases left between them. There are 15 residues in the CDR3. Study results and limitations: For presence/absence analyses, sequencing depth was assumed to be roughly uniform across donors.

PCR used 60 Vbeta primers and 13 Jbeta primers. Only in-frame clones appear in the TCRdb table, and some are missing; sequencing was by immunoSEQ multiplex PCR. The repertoire holds about 140,000 clones, with more than 75% as singletons. Source material: PBMCs. V and J are TRBV28 and TRBJ1-3, with D unresolved. This clonotype originated in a man aged 25-40 years in good health and CMV-seronegative. The CDR3 DNA is TGTGCCAGCAGTTTATTTACGGGAGCTGGAAACACCATATATTTT. Its translation is CASSLFTGAGNTIYF.